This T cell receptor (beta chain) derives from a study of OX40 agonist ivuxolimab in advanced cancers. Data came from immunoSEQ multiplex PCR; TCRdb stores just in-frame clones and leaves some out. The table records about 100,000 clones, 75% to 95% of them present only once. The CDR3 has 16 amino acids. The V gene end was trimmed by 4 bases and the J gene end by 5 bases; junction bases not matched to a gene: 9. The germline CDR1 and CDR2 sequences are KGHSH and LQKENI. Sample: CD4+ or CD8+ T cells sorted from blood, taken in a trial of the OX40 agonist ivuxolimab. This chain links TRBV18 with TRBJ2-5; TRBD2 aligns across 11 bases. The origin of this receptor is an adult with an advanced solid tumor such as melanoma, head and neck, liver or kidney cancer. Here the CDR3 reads CASSQLLAGGEETQYF. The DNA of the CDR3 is TGTGCCAGCTCACAGCTCCTAGCGGGAGGTGAGGAGACCCAGTACTTC.